These T cell receptor beta chains were read from a single sample in a study of blood T cell repertoires in COVID-19. The table came from immunoSEQ multiplex PCR; TCRdb's copy has only in-frame clones and leaves some out. The sample includes roughly 180,000 clones, approximately 85% of them seen just once. The sequencing input was peripheral blood. Receptors originate from a woman aged 55-70 years with acute or convalescent COVID-19. Each CDR3 is given with its conserved first and last residue. A D gene is named only where the DNA matches it firmly. Size tells how often a clone was seen (once, few, many) or the class of an expanded clone, and some rows leave it out.

CDR3aa	CDR3nt	v_gene	d_gene	abundance	j_gene
CSASREKLFF	TGCAGTGCTTCGAGGGAAAAACTGTTTTTT	TRBV20-1	NA	NA	TRBJ1-4
CAWSLLTRNTEAFF	TGTGCCTGGTCCCTTCTCACAAGGAACACTGAAGCTTTCTTT	TRBV30	NA	NA	TRBJ1-1
CASSIVPGRLGSSQYF	TGTGCCAGTAGTATAGTTCCGGGACGCCTCGGGAGTTCGCAGTATTTT	TRBV19	NA	NA	TRBJ2-3
CASSLIGSRLATGELFF	TGTGCCAGCAGCTTAATCGGTAGCCGGTTAGCGACCGGGGAGCTGTTTTTT	TRBV7-6	NA	NA	TRBJ2-2
CAIRPDRGSYNEQFF	TGTGCCATCAGACCGGACAGGGGATCCTACAATGAGCAGTTCTTC	TRBV10-3	TRBD1	NA	TRBJ2-1
CATSRVRGNTEAFF	TGTGCCACCAGCAGAGTAAGGGGGAACACTGAAGCTTTCTTT	TRBV15	NA	NA	TRBJ1-1
CASTPGGGNTGELFF	TGCGCCAGCACTCCCGGGGGGGGGAACACCGGGGAGCTGTTTTTT	TRBV10-1	TRBD2	NA	TRBJ2-2
CASSRAGSLPNTEAFF	TGTGCCAGCAGCCGAGCCGGGTCTTTACCTAACACTGAAGCTTTCTTT	TRBV3-1/TRBV3-2	NA	NA	TRBJ1-1
CASSIQSSGNTIYF	TGTGCCAGTAGTATCCAGTCCTCTGGAAACACCATATATTTT	TRBV19	NA	NA	TRBJ1-3
CASSFGRLQDTQYF	TGCGCCAGCAGCTTTGGCAGACTGCAAGATACGCAGTATTTT	TRBV5-1	NA	NA	TRBJ2-3
CASSQGWDRGGYGYTF	TGTGCCAGCAGCCAAGGATGGGACAGGGGTGGCTATGGCTACACCTTC	TRBV3-1/TRBV3-2	TRBD1	NA	TRBJ1-2
CASSTGVREDTQYF	TGTGCCAGTAGTACAGGGGTTCGGGAAGATACGCAGTATTTT	TRBV19	NA	NA	TRBJ2-3
CASSRLQQGREKLFF	TGTGCCAGCAGCCGTCTGCAACAGGGGCGAGAAAAACTGTTTTTT	TRBV14	TRBD1	NA	TRBJ1-4
CASSTGQGHNSPLHF	TGTGCCAGTAGTACCGGACAGGGCCACAATTCACCCCTCCACTTT	TRBV19	TRBD1	NA	TRBJ1-6
CASSIDRGAVFLQPQHF	TGTGCCAGTAGTATAGATCGGGGGGCCGTCTTTTTACAGCCCCAGCATTTT	TRBV19	NA	NA	TRBJ1-5
CASRGVNTGELFF	TGTGCCAGCCGGGGAGTGAACACCGGGGAGCTGTTTTTT	TRBV6-6	NA	once	TRBJ2-2
CASSDARTMNTEAFF	TGTGCCAGCAGCGATGCAAGGACTATGAACACTGAAGCTTTCTTT	TRBV7-3	NA	NA	TRBJ1-1
CASSPLTVTSGSTDTQYF	TGTGCCAGCTCACCACTTACCGTTACTAGCGGGAGCACAGATACGCAGTATTTT	TRBV18	TRBD2	NA	TRBJ2-3
CASSLVPGAANTGELFF	TGTGCCAGCAGCTTAGTGCCAGGGGCTGCGAACACCGGGGAGCTGTTTTTT	TRBV11-2	NA	NA	TRBJ2-2
CASSTSRGLTEAFF	TGTGCCAGCAGTACCTCTAGGGGGCTCACTGAAGCTTTCTTT	TRBV6-5	TRBD1	NA	TRBJ1-1
CASSVTNYNEQFF	TGTGCCAGCAGCGTCACAAACTACAATGAGCAGTTCTTC	TRBV5-6	NA	NA	TRBJ2-1
CASSQLRQGGSETQYF	TGCGCCAGCAGTCAATTAAGACAGGGGGGTTCAGAGACCCAGTACTTC	TRBV23-1	TRBD1	NA	TRBJ2-5